A single sample gave rise to the 21 T cell receptor beta chains below, sequenced in a study of control samples from healthy donors and cancer patients. The repertoire was sequenced with immunoSEQ multiplex PCR; TCRdb's copy has only in-frame clones and lacks some. The repertoire holds fewer than 200,000 clones, 90% seen once, with 1.3% to 1.5% in the top ten. The specimen was blood. These receptors were collected from a woman aged 45-59 years in good health.

The chain joins TRBV19 to TRBJ1-3, with D uncertain. The CDR3 has 12 residues. Germline loops: CDR1 LNHDA, CDR2 SQIVND (reference sequence). Deletions cut 3 bases from V and 3 bases from J, with 3 bases between. Written as DNA, the CDR3 is TGTGCCAGTAGTATCCTTGGAAACACCATATATTTT. It encodes CASSILGNTIYF.

The chain carries TRBV9 and TRBJ2-2, with TRBD2 matching 10 bases. The CDR3 length is 17 residues. In germline, CDR1 is SGDLS, CDR2 YYNGEE. The V gene end was trimmed by 3 bases and the J gene end by 0 bases; junction bases not matched to a gene: 5. The CDR3 region has the DNA TGTGCCAGCAGCGGGGGAGGACTAGCGGCGAACACCGGGGAGCTGTTTTTT. The encoded protein is CASSGGGLAANTGELFF.

About this clone: The same CDR3 is also encoded by other DNA sequences in this sample. This chain uses TRBV5-6 with TRBJ2-7; TRBD2 agrees at 7 bases. Germline-derived CDR1 and CDR2 are SGHDT and YYEEEE. This CDR3 is built from 14 residues. J gave up 6 bases and V 4 bases, and 10 bases lay outside the gene matches. The CDR3 nucleotides read TGTGCCAGCAGCCTGGCCTCGCGGGAGTCCGAGCAGTACTTC. Amino acid sequence: CASSLASRESEQYF.

This chain links TRBV27 with TRBJ1-1; the match to TRBD1 covers 9 bases. Trimming cost V 6 bases and J 10 bases; bases outside gene matches: 18. Germline CDR1 reads MNHEY; CDR2 reads SMNVEV (reference sequence). The CDR3 spans 16 residues. CDR3 bases: TGTGCCAGCAGCATCAGACAGGGGGAGGGCCCGGGTCGAGCTTTCTTT. It encodes CASSIRQGEGPGRAFF.

The DNA for the CDR3 is TGTGCCAGCAGTTACCCTCGGTTCGCGGTTGCCGGGGAGCTGTTTTTT. Its translation: CASSYPRFAVAGELFF. This chain uses TRBV6-2 or TRBV6-3 with TRBJ2-2; the D is unclear. Trimming removed 2 bases from V and 6 bases from J, with 16 bases in between. The CDR3 covers 16 residues. Germline assignment: CDR1 MNHEY and CDR2 SVGEGT.

The chain joins TRBV7-2 to TRBJ1-1; D perhaps matches TRBD1 (6 bases). The CDR3 contains 13 residues. The germline CDR1 and CDR2 sequences are SGHTA and FQGNSA. V was clipped by 7 bases and J by 7 bases, with 16 bases between them. The CDR3 nucleotides read TGTGCCAGCACCCCGGGGACATCGAGTGAAGCTTTCTTT. Protein product: CASTPGTSSEAFF.

V is TRBV3-1 (or the pseudogene TRBV3-2) and J is TRBJ1-1; no definite D call. The germline gives CDR1 LGHDT, CDR2 YNNKEL (reference sequence). The ends were cut back, 1 base at V and 1 base at J, with 13 bases in the middle. The CDR3 loop spans 16 amino acids. The CDR3 DNA sequence: TGTGCCAGCAGCCAAGGGCCCGGCAGGCCGAACACTGAAGCTTTCTTT. Translating gives CASSQGPGRPNTEAFF.

The chain joins TRBV4-2 to TRBJ2-6; D gene unclear. Germline V CDR1 and CDR2: LGHNA, YNFKEQ. This CDR3 spans 16 amino acids. Trimming took 0 bases from V and 0 from J, leaving 6 bases between them. The CDR3 region is CASSQDRSSGANVLTF. Written as DNA, the CDR3 is TGTGCCAGCAGCCAAGACAGGAGCTCTGGGGCCAACGTCCTGACTTTC.

V and J are TRBV12-3 or TRBV12-4 and TRBJ2-3; no clear D gene. V gave up 3 bases and J gave up 7 bases, with 11 bases separating them. There are 13 residues in the CDR3. The CDR3 nucleotides read TGTGCCAGCAGTTTCCAATTAGGAAATACGCAGTATTTT. It yields the protein CASSFQLGNTQYF.

This chain connects TRBV5-1 to TRBJ2-1, with TRBD1 matching over 7 bases. CDR3 size: 14 residues. Germline V gene lookup returns CDR1 SGHRS and CDR2 YFSETQ. V lost 8 bases to trimming and J lost 6 bases; unmatched junction nucleotides: 11. Here the CDR3 reads CASRDSSTGNEQFF. Here the CDR3 DNA reads TGCGCCAGTCGGGACAGTTCTACCGGCAATGAGCAGTTCTTC. Combining the CDR3 with reference TRBV5-1 and TRBJ2-1 gives the whole variable domain KAGVTQTPRYLIKTRGQQVTLSCSPISGHRSVSWYQQTPGQGLQFLFEYFSETQRNKGNFPGRFSGRQFSNSRSEMNVSTLELGDSALYLCASRDSSTGNEQFFGPGTRLTVL.

This chain links TRBV10-3 with TRBJ2-7; D tentatively fits TRBD1 or TRBD2 (6 bases each). Trimming shortened V by 2 bases and J by 0 bases, and 11 bases separated the two germline ends. This CDR3 is 15 amino acids long. Germline V gene lookup returns CDR1 ENHRY and CDR2 SYGVKD. The CDR3 DNA is TGTGCCATCAGTGAGGAGGGGGGCAGCTCCTACGAGCAGTACTTC. Amino acid sequence: CAISEEGGSSYEQYF.

This chain uses TRBV5-5 with TRBJ1-4, with a possible D match to TRBD1 (5 bases). Deletions cut 4 bases from V and 12 bases from J, with 13 bases between. The length of the CDR3 is 12 residues. The germline gives CDR1 SGHKS, CDR2 YYEKEE (reference sequence). The CDR3 protein is CASSVARGELFF. CDR3 nucleotide sequence: TGTGCCAGCAGCGTAGCCCGGGGCGAACTGTTTTTT.

The chain is built from TRBV30 and TRBJ2-7; D may match TRBD1 or TRBD2 (6 bases each). Germline CDR1 reads GTSNPN; CDR2 reads SVGIG (reference sequence). V dropped 6 bases and J dropped 10 bases, with 19 bases sitting between them. The CDR3 runs to 12 residues. DNA for the CDR3: TGTGCCTGCCCACTAGGGGGGACAAATCAGTACTTC. Translating it yields CACPLGGTNQYF.

The rearrangement joins TRBV5-1 to TRBJ1-4; D is possibly TRBD1 (6 bases). The CDR3 loop spans 15 amino acids. The ends were cut back, 3 bases at V and 8 bases at J, with 17 bases in the middle. Germline V gene sequence: CDR1 SGHRS, CDR2 YFSETQ. The CDR3 is CASSSEQGRGEKLFF. DNA for the CDR3: TGCGCCAGCAGCTCGGAACAGGGAAGAGGAGAAAAACTGTTTTTT.

The CDR3 is CASSPGVPTEAFF. The CDR3 region has the DNA TGTGCCAGCAGCCCGGGGGTTCCCACTGAAGCTTTCTTT. This sequence joins TRBV7-2 and TRBJ1-1; a possible D gene is TRBD1 (5 bases). Trimming cost V 5 bases and J 4 bases, with 11 bases left between them. CDR3 length: 13 amino acids. The germline V gene has CDR1 SGHTA and CDR2 FQGNSA.

The chain joins TRBV24-1 to TRBJ2-3, with D uncertain. Between the trimmed V and J ends, which lost 0 bases and 3 bases, there was a span of 6 bases. The CDR3 consists of 14 residues. The germline V gene has CDR1 KGHDR and CDR2 SFDVKD. This CDR3 reads CATSDLGRTDTQYF. Written as DNA, the CDR3 is TGTGCCACCAGTGATTTGGGTAGGACAGATACGCAGTATTTT.

The chain joins TRBV21-1 to TRBJ1-2; the table's D call TRBD1 went unverified against the DNA. TRBV21-1 constitutes a pseudogene. This CDR3 is built from 11 residues. CDR3 amino acids: CASPTNYGYTF. The CDR3 DNA reads TGTGCCAGCCCAACTAACTATGGCTACACCTTC.

The chain couples TRBV18 to TRBJ1-1, with 9 bases that match TRBD1. Per the germline V gene, CDR1 is KGHSH and CDR2 is LQKENI. With V trimmed by 8 bases and J by 0 bases, 7 bases remained unmatched. This CDR3 has 15 amino acids. The CDR3 coding sequence is TGTGCCAGCACCGGGACAGGGAGGTTGAACACTGAAGCTTTCTTT. Amino acid sequence: CASTGTGRLNTEAFF.

This chain joins TRBV6-2 or TRBV6-3 and TRBJ2-7, with unresolved D. This CDR3 spans 14 amino acids. Germline lookup yields CDR1 MNHEY and CDR2 SVGEGT. Trimming removed 6 bases from V and 6 bases from J, with 18 bases in between. The CDR3 DNA reads TGTGCCAGCAGCCTAACGTCTAGAAGGGCCGAGCAGTACTTC. This codes for CASSLTSRRAEQYF.

The V call is TRBV15, the J call TRBJ1-5; D not resolved. CDR1 is LNHNV and CDR2 is YYDKDF in the germline V gene (reference sequence). CDR3 length: 15 residues. V shed 0 bases and J shed 7 bases, with 13 bases lying between them. The CDR3 DNA is TGTGCCACCAGCAGAGATACGGGGAGGAGACAGCCCCAGCATTTT. Protein product: CATSRDTGRRQPQHF.

The V and J genes are TRBV6-2 or TRBV6-3 and TRBJ1-5, with 7 bases lining up with TRBD1. Looked up from germline, CDR1 is MNHEY and CDR2 is SVGEGT. With 5 bases clipped from V and 6 bases from J, the junction kept 16 bases outside the gene matches. The CDR3 extends over 17 amino acids. The DNA for the CDR3 is TGTGCCAGCAGTCCCTGGACGGATGCAGGGGGATGTCAGCCCCAGCATTTT. Amino acid sequence: CASSPWTDAGGCQPQHF.